The TCR beta chain under discussion was sequenced for a study of T cell responses to AZD1222 COVID-19 vaccine. Overall study findings and caveats: Sampling captured repertoires only after the peak T cell response. Among AZD1222 vaccinees, only 5 to 7 were seropositive at baseline.

As to this clone: What it recognizes is unknown.

Sequencing used immunoSEQ multiplex PCR; TCRdb keeps in-frame clones, though not all of them. The table includes roughly 190,000 clones, roughly 90% detected once. The TCR originated in an adult who received the AZD1222 COVID-19 vaccine. This specimen was peripheral blood, taken 28 days after the second AZD1222 dose.

The CDR3 nucleotides are TGTGCCAGAACAAAAGGAGAGACAGGGGGGACCTACGAGCAGTACTTC. It encodes CARTKGETGGTYEQYF. This sequence joins TRBV7-5 and TRBJ2-7; TRBD1, the table's D call, lacks a check against the DNA. TRBV7-5 is tagged as a pseudogene. The CDR3 loop spans 16 amino acids.